Each of the 3 T cell receptor beta chains below was sequenced from the same sample in a study of OX40 agonist ivuxolimab in advanced cancers. Library generation was performed with the immunoSEQ multiplex PCR assay. TCRdb stores this immuneACCESS table with in-frame sequences only. Part of the clones is absent; in the studies checked, under half of the shortfall reflects unresolved V genes, and no reason is known for the rest. This sample is represented by about 31,000 clones; 80% to 90% of them were singletons. 38% of the sample rests with the top ten. The sample in question was CD4+ or CD8+ T cells sorted from blood, obtained in a trial of the OX40 agonist ivuxolimab. The source of these receptors is an adult with an advanced solid tumor such as melanoma, head and neck, liver or kidney cancer.

The chain combines TRBV28 with TRBJ2-3; TRBD2 might be the D (5 bases). V lost 2 bases, J lost 2 bases, and 8 bases lay in between. The CDR3 is 14 amino acids. From germline, CDR1 is MDHEN and CDR2 SYDVKM. The CDR3 DNA follows: TGTGCCAGCAGTTTACGAGCGGTCACAGATACGCAGTATTTT. Its protein product is CASSLRAVTDTQYF.

The chain links TRBV15 to TRBJ2-1; D might be TRBD1 or TRBD2, each matching 5 bases. The length of the CDR3 is 12 residues. CDR1 is LNHNV, CDR2 YYDKDF, per germline (reference sequence). V lost 9 bases and J 4 bases, leaving 10 bases between the germline ends. The CDR3 protein is CATRGPYNEQFF. CDR3 nucleotide sequence: TGTGCCACTAGGGGACCTTACAATGAGCAGTTCTTC.

The chain joins TRBV28 to TRBJ1-2; 7 nucleotides align to TRBD1. CDR1 MDHEN and CDR2 SYDVKM come from the germline V gene. This CDR3 is 14 amino acids long. With 6 bases clipped from V and 3 bases from J, the junction kept 7 bases outside the gene matches. For the CDR3, the DNA is TGTGCCAGCAGCTACCAAGACAGGGACTATGGCTACACCTTC. It translates to CASSYQDRDYGYTF.